This TCR beta chain was found in a study of blood T cell repertoires in COVID-19. Study context: COVID-19 samples, acute and convalescent, were from the United States, Italy and Spain. Sources were T cells, B-cell-depleted T cells, or PBMCs; the material itself was cDNA or gDNA.

This CDR3 has 13 amino acids. The germline V gene encodes CDR1 MDHEN and CDR2 SYDVKM. V dropped 9 bases and J dropped 1; count of bases not matched to a gene: 2. Original methodology: Reference gene primer amplification gave estimated nucleated cell counts. Only in-frame clones appear in the TCRdb table, and some are missing; sequencing was by immunoSEQ multiplex PCR. The V and J calls and clone size are taken from that table; D and trimming were inferred from the DNA. Of 140,000 to 150,000 clones in the sample, 85% are singletons; the top ten hold nearly 3%. Sequencing used peripheral blood. The clonotype comes from a woman between 40 and 50 years old with active or convalescent COVID-19. V usage is TRBV28 and J usage is TRBJ1-1, with TRBD1 identical over 10 bases. The CDR3: CASDRGRNTEAFF. The CDR3 coding sequence is TGTGCCAGTGACAGGGGGCGGAACACTGAAGCTTTCTTT.